These T cell receptor beta chains were read from a single sample in a study of control samples from healthy donors and cancer patients. Using immunoSEQ multiplex PCR, the repertoire was profiled, and TCRdb retains in-frame clones only, with some absent. Of more than 100,000 clones listed, 85% to 90% are singletons. Sequencing was carried out using PBMCs. Every receptor here comes from a man between 50 and 59 years old with head and neck cancer. CDR3s include the opening cysteine and the closing phenylalanine or tryptophan. D genes are given only for firm matches. Size values are once, few and many counts, or a class for expanded clones, and some rows have none.

>-|-|TRBJ1-2|TRBV10-3
TGTGCCATCAGTGAGTCGCCGAGGACAGCTAACTATGGCTACACCTTC
CAISESPRTANYGYTF
>-|-|TRBJ1-1|TRBV2
TGTGCCAGCGGACTAACAGGGAGCACTGAAGCTTTCTTT
CASGLTGSTEAFF
>-|-|TRBJ2-7|TRBV5-4
TGTGCCAGCAGCCCTGGACAGTCGTCCTACGAGCAGTACTTC
CASSPGQSSYEQYF
>TRBD2|once|TRBJ2-1|TRBV5-1
TGCGCCAGCAGCTTTGATGGACTAGCGGGAAGGGGCTCCTACAATGAGCAGTTCTTC
CASSFDGLAGRGSYNEQFF
>TRBD2|-|TRBJ2-1|TRBV3-1/TRBV3-2
TGTGCCAGCAGCCAAGAATTGCTAGCGGTCAATGAGCAGTTCTTC
CASSQELLAVNEQFF
>-|-|TRBJ2-7|TRBV28
TGTGCCAGCAGGAGGGACGCAGTAACAAGCAACGAGCAGTACTTC
CASRRDAVTSNEQYF
>TRBD2|-|TRBJ2-1|TRBV6-2/TRBV6-3
TGTGCCAGCAGTTACGCCTCGGGGCTAGCGGGGGTAAGCTCCTACAATGAGCAGTTCTTC
CASSYASGLAGVSSYNEQFF
>-|-|TRBJ1-5|TRBV7-9
TGTGCCAGCATAGGGCGGGAGAGGGGACCAAATAGCAATCAGCCCCAGCATTTT
CASIGRERGPNSNQPQHF
>-|-|TRBJ2-2|TRBV3-1/TRBV3-2
TGTGCCAGCAGCCAAGATTATGGGTACACCGGGGAGCTGTTTTTT
CASSQDYGYTGELFF
>TRBD1|-|TRBJ2-1|TRBV11-3
TGTGCCAGCAGCGCGCGCGGGACAGGGGACAATGAGCAGTTCTTC
CASSARGTGDNEQFF
>-|-|TRBJ1-2|TRBV11-2
TGTGCCAGCAGCTTAGATACCGGGAGAGGTGGCTACACCTTC
CASSLDTGRGGYTF
>-|-|TRBJ1-1|TRBV14
TGTGCCAGCAGCCAAGGGTTTATCAGGACACCTCACATGAACACTGAAGCTTTCTTT
CASSQGFIRTPHMNTEAFF
>-|-|TRBJ2-7|TRBV18
TGTGCCAGCTCACCACCCTACAGGAGCTCCTACGAGCAGTACTTC
CASSPPYRSSYEQYF
>TRBD1|-|TRBJ1-2|TRBV3-1/TRBV3-2
TGTGCCAGCAGTTTTGCCTCCGGGACAGACTATGGCTACACCTTC
CASSFASGTDYGYTF
>TRBD1|-|TRBJ1-5|TRBV28
TGTGCCAGCAGCCCTAGGACAGGGGTAAGCAATCAGCCCCAGCATTTT
CASSPRTGVSNQPQHF
>-|-|TRBJ1-1|TRBV4-1
TGCGCCAGCAGCCGAACAGGGTACCGGAACACTGAAGCTTTCTTT
CASSRTGYRNTEAFF
>-|-|TRBJ2-7|TRBV5-4
TGTGCCAGCAGCTTGGCCAAGACTGGTACCTACGAGCAGTACTTC
CASSLAKTGTYEQYF
>TRBD1|-|TRBJ2-1|TRBV7-6
TGTGCCAGCAGCTTAGCCCTACGGACAGGGGCCATCCCCTACAATGAGCAGTTCTTC
CASSLALRTGAIPYNEQFF
>TRBD1|-|TRBJ2-5|TRBV5-1
TGCGCCAGCAGCTTTCAGGGGGCGGAAGAGACCCAGTACTTC
CASSFQGAEETQYF
>-|-|TRBJ1-3|TRBV2
TGTGCCAGCAGACAGGCGGGAAACTCTGGAAACACCATATATTTT
CASRQAGNSGNTIYF
>-|-|TRBJ2-3|TRBV3-1/TRBV3-2
TGTGCCAGCAGCAAAGGAGGAGGTGGAACAGATACGCAGTATTTT
CASSKGGGGTDTQYF
>-|-|TRBJ2-1|TRBV7-6
TGTGCCAGCAGCTCGGTCCCGGGAGTAGACAATGAGCAGTTCTTC
CASSSVPGVDNEQFF
>TRBD1|once|TRBJ2-1|TRBV7-9
TGTGCCAGCAGCTTGGGACAGGGATTAGGGGAGCAGTTCTTC
CASSLGQGLGEQFF
>-|-|TRBJ2-1|TRBV9
TGTGCCAGCAGCGTAGTGTGGGTGGGCAATGAGCAGTTCTTC
CASSVVWVGNEQFF
>-|-|TRBJ2-1|TRBV4-1
TGCGCCAGCAGCCAGAGAATGGGGCAGACCAATGAGCAGTTCTTC
CASSQRMGQTNEQFF
>-|few|TRBJ1-5|TRBV28
TGTGCCAGCAGTTTAGGTAGCAATCAGCCCCAGCATTTT
CASSLGSNQPQHF